This record looks at one T cell receptor beta chain sequence and its context. Participants were aged roughly 18 to 89 years from about two dozen US areas. Under the authors' procedure: Estimated nucleated cell counts came from reference gene primer amplification. The assay was immunoSEQ multiplex PCR, and TCRdb's table has in-frame clones only and misses some. That table is the source of V, J and clone size, and D and trimming were worked out from the DNA. The data show around 180,000 clones, roughly 77% seen once. The data belong to a study of blood T cell repertoires in COVID-19. Overall study: Italy, Spain and the United States were the sources of the convalescent and acute COVID-19 samples. T cells, B-cell-depleted T cells, or PBMCs supplied cDNA or gDNA.

The TCR was taken from a woman aged 50 to 60 with acute COVID-19. The specimen sequenced was PBMCs or T cells enriched from blood (not recorded which).

The CDR3 DNA is TGTGCCAGCAGCCCTGGGTCTAAGGGGGCTTTCTTT. This sequence encodes CASSPGSKGAFF. The J gene is TRBJ1-1, the V gene TRBV14; TRBD1 is a possible D gene (5 bases). The V gene lost 4 bases and the J gene lost 11 bases, with 14 bases spanning the gap. The CDR3 loop spans 12 amino acids. Per the germline V gene, CDR1 is SGHDN and CDR2 is FVKESK.